What follows are 7 T cell receptor beta chains derived from one specimen sequenced in a study of shared clonotypes between healthy human individuals. The protocol was immunoSEQ multiplex PCR, while the TCRdb copy is restricted to in-frame clones and leaves out a portion. The sample carries about half a million clones, 60% to 80% recorded once. What was sequenced was PBMCs. The origin of the receptors is a woman between 40 and 55 years old in good health. Some clones in this sample may be carry-over from other donors' samples.

The chain is built from TRBV5-1 and TRBJ2-5; no firm D call. CDR1 and CDR2 from the germline V gene are SGHRS and YFSETQ. The CDR3 contains 13 residues. V was clipped by 3 bases and J by 2 bases, with 8 bases between them. The CDR3 spells CASSYDSQETQYF. In DNA form, the CDR3 reads TGCGCCAGCAGCTACGACTCGCAAGAGACCCAGTACTTC.

V is TRBV11-3 and J is TRBJ1-3, with D perhaps TRBD1 (5 bases). Germline V gene data show CDR1 as SGHNT and CDR2 as YENEEA. Trimming left V 1 base short and J 1 base short, with 5 bases between. The CDR3 runs to 14 residues. In DNA form, the CDR3 reads TGTGCCAGCAGCTTAGGGACATCTGGAAACACCATATATTTT. Translating gives CASSLGTSGNTIYF.

The chain is built from TRBV19 and TRBJ1-2; 7 nucleotides line up with TRBD1. Germline V gene lookup returns CDR1 LNHDA and CDR2 SQIVND (reference sequence). CDR3 length: 15 residues. V gave up 3 bases and J gave up 4 bases; unmatched junction bases: 8. The chain's CDR3 is CASSILSSGGYGYTF. As DNA, the CDR3 is TGTGCCAGTAGTATTTTGTCTTCAGGGGGCTATGGCTACACCTTC.

This clone occurred a few times. The V gene is TRBV11-2, the J gene TRBJ2-2; D not certain. Germline values: CDR1 SGHAT, CDR2 FQNNGV. The CDR3 runs to 14 residues. V dropped 0 bases and J dropped 4 bases, with 6 bases sitting between them. The CDR3 is CASSLEGITGELFF. The CDR3 DNA is TGTGCCAGCAGCTTAGAGGGGATCACCGGGGAGCTGTTTTTT.

This chain links TRBV6-5 with TRBJ2-2; D remains unclear. CDR1 and CDR2 (germline): MNHEY, SVGAGI. CDR3 length: 16 residues. V was cut by 2 bases and J by 0 bases, with 10 bases left in between. The CDR3 nucleotides read TGTGCCAGCAGTTACCACGACATTTCGAACACCGGGGAGCTGTTTTTT. Translating it yields CASSYHDISNTGELFF.

Remarks on this clone: Distinct nucleotide sequences in the sample also encode this CDR3. The CDR3 DNA sequence: TGTGCCAGCAGCTCGGGACTAGCGGAAAGCTACGAGCAGTACTTC. Translating it yields CASSSGLAESYEQYF. The chain couples TRBV5-4 to TRBJ2-7, with 11 bases that match TRBD2. Unmatched junction bases numbered 5, after V lost 3 bases and J lost 3 bases. The V gene's germline CDR1 is SGHNT and CDR2 YYREEE (reference sequence). This CDR3 has 15 residues. Looking up the rest from reference TRBV5-4 and TRBJ2-7 gives the full variable domain: ETGVTQSPTHLIKTRGQQVTLRCSSQSGHNTVSWYQQALGQGPQFIFQYYREEENGRGNFPPRFSGLQFPNYSSELNVNALELDDSALYLCASSSGLAESYEQYFGPGTRLTVT.

The chain combines TRBV7-9 with TRBJ2-5; 11 positions agree with TRBD2. The V gene end was trimmed by 6 bases and the J gene end by 0 bases; junction bases not matched to a gene: 9. CDR3 length equals 17 residues. The germline V gene has CDR1 SEHNR and CDR2 FQNEAQ (reference sequence). CDR3 protein: CASRPVLAGGYQETQYF. The CDR3 region has the DNA TGTGCCAGCAGGCCAGTGCTAGCGGGAGGATACCAAGAGACCCAGTACTTC.